What follows is one TCR beta chain and its context. These data belong to a study of blood T cell repertoires in COVID-19. Whole-study context: Donors in the United States, Italy and Spain gave samples during acute or convalescent COVID-19.

Participants had their cohort set by participant-reported clinical history. From germline, CDR1 is MNHNS and CDR2 SASEGT. The CDR3 has 15 residues. V lost 1 base, J lost 5 bases, and 12 bases lay in between. In the authors' workflow: For nucleated cells, counts were estimated from reference gene primer amplification. Assay: immunoSEQ multiplex PCR; the TCRdb copy retains only in-frame clones and omits some. D and trimming were read from the DNA, whereas the V and J calls and clone size are those reported in that table. The sample lists around 450,000 clones, around 90% occurring once. The origin of this receptor is a woman in her late teens or twenties who had recovered from COVID-19. The chain couples TRBV6-1 to TRBJ1-5, with D perhaps matching TRBD1 (5 bases). Input material: PBMCs or T cells enriched from blood (not recorded which). The CDR3 nucleotides are TGTGCCAGCAGTGAAGGCCAGGGAATTTATCAGCCCCAGCATTTT. Amino acid sequence: CASSEGQGIYQPQHF.